A single sample is the source of the 22 T cell receptor beta chains below, sequenced in a study of T cell responses to AZD1222 COVID-19 vaccine (TCRdb year 2021). Sample time point, as interpreted from the label and publication: baseline before first vaccination. Library preparation used the immunoSEQ multiplex PCR assay. The source is immuneACCESS, and TCRdb retained only in-frame sequences with V and J called. Part of the clones is not carried over; for the studies checked, unresolved V genes explain less than half of this, and the remainder is unexplained. The sample table records some 130,000 clones; more than 85% of these occur just once. 3.1% of the sample lies in the top ten. This specimen was peripheral blood, taken on day 0 of AZD1222 vaccination. These receptors all stem from an adult in good health.

The chain joins TRBV4-2 to TRBJ1-4; TRBD1 aligns across 7 bases. In germline, CDR1 is LGHNA, CDR2 YNFKEQ. The CDR3 loop spans 16 amino acids. After removal of 4 bases from V and 2 bases from J, the junction contained 7 bases not matched to a gene. The DNA of the CDR3 is TGTGCCAGCAGCCGCGGGTCGACAGGGACTAATGAAAAACTGTTTTTT. Translation: CASSRGSTGTNEKLFF.

V usage is TRBV14 and J usage is TRBJ1-1; 7 bases match TRBD1. The J segment lost 5 bases and the V segment lost 5 bases, leaving 5 bases of the junction unmatched. This CDR3 has 13 residues. Germline lookup yields CDR1 SGHDN and CDR2 FVKESK. The CDR3 DNA follows: TGTGCCAGCAGCAAGACAGGGAAGACTGAAGCTTTCTTT. Translated, it gives CASSKTGKTEAFF.

The chain links TRBV6-5 to TRBJ2-1; 14 bases match TRBD2. With V trimmed by 7 bases and J by 6 bases, 5 bases remained unmatched. Germline assignment: CDR1 MNHEY and CDR2 SVGAGI. This CDR3 has 15 amino acids. In nucleotides, the CDR3 is TGTGCCAGCATCCCCGGGACTAGCGGGAGCAATGAGCAGTTCTTC. It translates to CASIPGTSGSNEQFF.

J is TRBJ2-7 and V is TRBV2; D remains unclear. The CDR3 runs 13 residues. Trimming cost V 8 bases and J 2 bases, with 13 bases left between them. CDR1 and CDR2 from the germline V gene are SNHLY and FYNNEI. CDR3: CASGRSEPYEQYF. The CDR3 bases are TGTGCCAGCGGACGGTCTGAGCCCTACGAGCAGTACTTC.

V and J are TRBV14 and TRBJ1-1; unclear D gene. V lost 0 bases and J lost 11, with 13 bases in between. The CDR3 loop spans 13 amino acids. Germline V gene data show CDR1 as SGHDN and CDR2 as FVKESK. The CDR3 protein is CASSQDSRVEAFF. In DNA form, the CDR3 reads TGTGCCAGCAGCCAAGATTCGCGGGTGGAGGCTTTCTTT.

V gene TRBV28 combines with J gene TRBJ2-5; 8 positions agree with TRBD2. The CDR3 is 14 residues long. With V trimmed by 7 bases and J by 5 bases, 9 bases remained unmatched. CDR1 is MDHEN and CDR2 is SYDVKM in the germline V gene. The CDR3 here is CASTPGGRGETQYF. The DNA for the CDR3 is TGTGCCAGCACCCCGGGGGGGCGCGGTGAGACCCAGTACTTC.

This sequence joins TRBV5-6 and TRBJ2-3; D gene uncertain. V was pared by 4 bases and J by 2 bases, with 20 bases between. Germline CDR1 reads SGHDT; CDR2 reads YYEEEE. CDR3 length equals 17 residues. The CDR3 spells CASSRPRRGGSTDTQYF. The CDR3 bases are TGTGCCAGCAGCCGCCCTCGGCGCGGCGGATCCACAGATACGCAGTATTTT.

V and J are TRBV7-2 and TRBJ1-3; D call uncertain. The V gene's germline CDR1 is SGHTA and CDR2 FQGNSA. This CDR3 spans 15 amino acids. V was clipped by 2 bases and J by 0 bases, with 8 bases between them. The CDR3 spells CASSLSDRSGNTIYF. DNA for the CDR3: TGTGCCAGCAGCTTAAGTGACCGCTCTGGAAACACCATATATTTT.

The chain combines TRBV2 with TRBJ2-1, with D perhaps TRBD2 (6 bases). This CDR3 spans 14 amino acids. Germline V gene data show CDR1 as SNHLY and CDR2 as FYNNEI. The ends were cut back, 7 bases at V and 0 bases at J, with 10 bases in the middle. The CDR3 nucleotides are TGTGCCAGCATCCCGGGGGTCTCCTACAATGAGCAGTTCTTC. As protein: CASIPGVSYNEQFF.

The DNA of the CDR3 is TGCGCCAGCAGCCAAGGAAGGGGCACCTACACCGGGGAGCTGTTTTTT. It yields the protein CASSQGRGTYTGELFF. This chain joins TRBV4-1 and TRBJ2-2, with a possible D match to TRBD1 (5 bases). V lost 1 base to trimming and J lost 3 bases, with 12 bases between them. This CDR3 spans 16 amino acids. Germline CDR1 and CDR2: MGHRA and YSYEKL.

The rearrangement joins TRBV28 to TRBJ1-6; 7 bases line up with TRBD1. The CDR3 has 13 residues. Germline-derived CDR1 and CDR2 are MDHEN and SYDVKM. Losses at the gene ends were 7 bases for V and 6 bases for J; bases not matched to a gene: 3. CDR3 sequence (DNA): TGTGCCAGCAAGGGACAGATTAATTCACCCCTCCACTTT. Translation: CASKGQINSPLHF.

This clone showed up just once. This chain links TRBV28 with TRBJ2-3; D gene uncertain. CDR1 and CDR2 (germline): MDHEN, SYDVKM. Trimming stripped 7 bases from V and 2 bases from J, with 7 bases between. CDR3 length: 12 amino acids. The CDR3 nucleotides read TGTGCCAGCACCAGCCTCACAGATACGCAGTATTTT. Translation gives CASTSLTDTQYF.

This clone was observed a single time. The chain has TRBV3-1 (or the pseudogene TRBV3-2) and TRBJ2-2, with D maybe TRBD1 (6 bases). V lost 1 base to trimming and J lost 1 base, with 7 bases between them. The CDR3 runs to 15 residues. The germline V gene encodes CDR1 LGHDT and CDR2 YNNKEL (reference sequence). In DNA, the CDR3 is TGTGCCAGCAGCCAAGGGACAGAGAACACCGGGGAGCTGTTTTTT. Its translation is CASSQGTENTGELFF.

The chain couples TRBV5-1 to TRBJ1-4, with TRBD1 matching over 7 bases. This CDR3 spans 15 amino acids. From germline, CDR1 is SGHRS and CDR2 YFSETQ. Trimming removed 2 bases from V and 5 bases from J; junction bases left unmatched: 6. This CDR3 reads CASSFQTGLNEKLFF. CDR3 coding DNA: TGCGCCAGCAGCTTCCAGACAGGGTTAAATGAAAAACTGTTTTTT.

This clone has only a few counts. The rearrangement uses TRBV7-8 and TRBJ2-1; 8 nucleotides line up with TRBD2. V trimming: 4 bases; J trimming: 5 bases; junction bases outside the gene matches: 13. This CDR3 is built from 17 residues. Germline V gene sequence: CDR1 SGHVS, CDR2 FQNEAQ. DNA for the CDR3: TGTGCCAGCAGCTCAATGCCGGCGGGAGGAGGAAACAATGAGCAGTTCTTC. It encodes CASSSMPAGGGNNEQFF.

This rearrangement joins TRBV6-7 to TRBJ1-6; D is unclear. TRBV6-7 is sorted into the ORF group, with uncertain function. V lost 7 bases, J lost 7 bases, and 17 bases lay in between. The CDR3 extends over 15 amino acids. The CDR3 region is CASTVGEGLNSPLHF. Here the CDR3 DNA reads TGTGCCAGCACGGTGGGTGAAGGGCTAAATTCACCCCTCCACTTT.

The genes are TRBV19 and TRBJ1-1; D is ambiguous. This CDR3 region has 14 residues. In germline, CDR1 is LNHDA, CDR2 SQIVND (reference sequence). Trimming pared 1 base from V and 1 base from J, leaving 7 bases between. The CDR3 protein is CASSIGTSNTEAFF. Here the CDR3 DNA reads TGTGCCAGTAGTATAGGGACCTCGAACACTGAAGCTTTCTTT. Full variable domain (remainder filled in from reference TRBV19 and TRBJ1-1): DGGITQSPKYLFRKEGQNVTLSCEQNLNHDAMYWYRQDPGQGLRLIYYSQIVNDFQKGDIAEGYSVSREKKESFPLTVTSAQKNPTAFYLCASSIGTSNTEAFFGQGTRLTVV.

The V and J genes are TRBV6-5 and TRBJ1-2; 11 bases align to TRBD1. This CDR3 is 14 amino acids long. Per germline, CDR1 MNHEY and CDR2 SVGAGI. V dropped 6 bases and J dropped 5; count of bases not matched to a gene: 5. CDR3 loop: CASRGQGVWYGYTF. The CDR3 DNA reads as TGTGCCAGCAGGGGACAGGGGGTATGGTATGGCTACACCTTC.

The J gene is TRBJ1-2, the V gene TRBV3-1 (or the pseudogene TRBV3-2); D ambiguous. Germline V gene sequence: CDR1 LGHDT, CDR2 YNNKEL (reference sequence). There are 15 residues in the CDR3. V was shortened by 0 bases and J by 2 bases, with 10 bases between the two germline ends. CDR3: CASSQERTGNYGYTF. Written as DNA, the CDR3 is TGTGCCAGCAGCCAAGAACGTACGGGCAACTATGGCTACACCTTC.

The gene calls are TRBV5-4 and TRBJ2-7, with 9 bases fitting TRBD1. The V and J ends lost 4 bases and 4 bases, in that order; junction bases with no gene match: 9. Germline CDR1 SGHNT, CDR2 YYREEE (reference sequence). This CDR3 has 15 residues. The CDR3 loop is CASSKQGASLYEQYF. CDR3 DNA sequence: TGTGCCAGCAGCAAACAGGGGGCTAGCCTATACGAGCAGTACTTC.

V and J are TRBV27 and TRBJ1-5; TRBD1 aligns across 7 bases. This CDR3 is built from 14 residues. CDR1 MNHEY and CDR2 SMNVEV come from the germline V gene (reference sequence). The trim removed 8 bases at V and 4 bases at J, leaving 8 bases unmatched. The CDR3 loop is CASGEGAWNQPQHF. CDR3 coding DNA: TGTGCCAGCGGAGAGGGGGCGTGGAATCAGCCCCAGCATTTT.

V is TRBV5-3 and J is TRBJ1-6, with D possibly TRBD1 on 5 matching bases. TRBV5-3 has ORF status, its function being uncertain. This CDR3 comprises 16 residues. The V end was cut by 5 bases, the J end by 7 bases, with 19 bases between. CDR3: CARRSGTMDVNSPLHF. CDR3 nucleotide sequence: TGTGCCAGAAGGTCCGGGACGATGGACGTGAATTCACCCCTCCACTTT.